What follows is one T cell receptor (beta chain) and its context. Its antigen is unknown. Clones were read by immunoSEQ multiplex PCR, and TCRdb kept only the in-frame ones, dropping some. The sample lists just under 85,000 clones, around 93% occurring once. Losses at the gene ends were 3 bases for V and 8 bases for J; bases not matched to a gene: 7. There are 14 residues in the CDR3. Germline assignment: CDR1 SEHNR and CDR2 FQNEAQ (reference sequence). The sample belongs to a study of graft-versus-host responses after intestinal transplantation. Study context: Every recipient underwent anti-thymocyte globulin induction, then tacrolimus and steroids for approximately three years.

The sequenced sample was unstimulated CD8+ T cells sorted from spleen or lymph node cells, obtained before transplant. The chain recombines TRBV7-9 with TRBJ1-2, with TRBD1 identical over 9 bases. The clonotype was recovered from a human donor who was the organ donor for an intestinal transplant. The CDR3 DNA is TGTGCCAGCAGCTTTCCGGGACAGGGCCTGGGCTACACCTTC. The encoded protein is CASSFPGQGLGYTF.